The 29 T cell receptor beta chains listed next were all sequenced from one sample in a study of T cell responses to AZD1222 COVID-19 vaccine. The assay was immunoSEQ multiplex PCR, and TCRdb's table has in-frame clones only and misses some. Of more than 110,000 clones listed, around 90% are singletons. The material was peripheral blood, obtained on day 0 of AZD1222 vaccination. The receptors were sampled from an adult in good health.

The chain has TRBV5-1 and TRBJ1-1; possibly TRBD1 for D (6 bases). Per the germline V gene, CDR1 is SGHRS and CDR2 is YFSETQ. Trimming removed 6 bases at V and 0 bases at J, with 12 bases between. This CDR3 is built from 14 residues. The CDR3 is CASMVSGVNTEAFF. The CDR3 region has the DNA TGCGCCAGCATGGTCTCAGGGGTGAACACTGAAGCTTTCTTT.

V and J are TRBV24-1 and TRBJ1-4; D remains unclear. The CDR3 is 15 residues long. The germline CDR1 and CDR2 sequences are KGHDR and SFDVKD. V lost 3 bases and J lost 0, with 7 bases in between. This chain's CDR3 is CATSDGSATNEKLFF. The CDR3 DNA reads TGTGCCACCAGTGATGGTAGTGCAACTAATGAAAAACTGTTTTTT.

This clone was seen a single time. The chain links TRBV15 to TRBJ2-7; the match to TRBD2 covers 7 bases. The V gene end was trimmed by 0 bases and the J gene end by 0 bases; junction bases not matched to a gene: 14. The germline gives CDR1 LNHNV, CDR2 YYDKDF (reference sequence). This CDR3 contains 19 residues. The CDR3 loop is CATSREGGNVVGVSYEQYF. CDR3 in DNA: TGTGCCACCAGCAGAGAGGGGGGGAACGTAGTCGGAGTCTCCTACGAGCAGTACTTC.

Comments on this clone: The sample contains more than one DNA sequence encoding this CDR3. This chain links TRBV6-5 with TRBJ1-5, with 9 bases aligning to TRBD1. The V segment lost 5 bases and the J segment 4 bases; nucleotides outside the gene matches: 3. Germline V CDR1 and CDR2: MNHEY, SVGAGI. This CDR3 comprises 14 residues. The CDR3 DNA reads TGTGCCAGCAGTCCCGGGACAGGGAATCAGCCCCAGCATTTT. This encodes CASSPGTGNQPQHF.

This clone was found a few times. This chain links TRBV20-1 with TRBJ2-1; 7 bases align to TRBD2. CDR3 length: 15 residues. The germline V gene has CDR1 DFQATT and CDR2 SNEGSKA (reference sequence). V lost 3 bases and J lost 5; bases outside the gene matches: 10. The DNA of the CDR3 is TGCAGTGCTAGTCTGCTAGCGGTCTTAAACAATGAGCAGTTCTTC. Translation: CSASLLAVLNNEQFF.

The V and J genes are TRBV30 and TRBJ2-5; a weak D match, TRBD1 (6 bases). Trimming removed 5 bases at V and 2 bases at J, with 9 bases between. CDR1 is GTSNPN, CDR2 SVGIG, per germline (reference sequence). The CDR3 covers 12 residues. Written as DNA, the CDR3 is TGTGCCTGGGGAGGACAGCAAGAGACCCAGTACTTC. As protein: CAWGGQQETQYF.

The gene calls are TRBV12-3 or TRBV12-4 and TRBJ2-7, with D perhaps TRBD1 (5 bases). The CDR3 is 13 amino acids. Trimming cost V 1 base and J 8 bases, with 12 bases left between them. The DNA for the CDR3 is TGTGCCAGCAGTTTAGGCCAGGGCATTCAGCAGTACTTC. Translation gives CASSLGQGIQQYF.

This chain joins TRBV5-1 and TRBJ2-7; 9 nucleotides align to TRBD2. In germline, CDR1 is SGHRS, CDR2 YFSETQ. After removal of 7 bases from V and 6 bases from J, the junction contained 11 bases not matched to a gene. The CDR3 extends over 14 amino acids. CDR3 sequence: CASSGVAGDREQYF. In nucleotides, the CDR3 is TGCGCCAGCTCCGGCGTAGCGGGAGATCGCGAGCAGTACTTC. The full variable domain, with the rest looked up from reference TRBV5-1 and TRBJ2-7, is KAGVTQTPRYLIKTRGQQVTLSCSPISGHRSVSWYQQTPGQGLQFLFEYFSETQRNKGNFPGRFSGRQFSNSRSEMNVSTLELGDSALYLCASSGVAGDREQYFGPGTRLTVT.

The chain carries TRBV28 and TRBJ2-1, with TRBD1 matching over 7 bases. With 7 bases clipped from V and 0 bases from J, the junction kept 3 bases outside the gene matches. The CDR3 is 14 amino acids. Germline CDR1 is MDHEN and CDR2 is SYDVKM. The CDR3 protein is CASKGAASYNEQFF. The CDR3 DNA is TGTGCCAGCAAGGGGGCTGCCTCCTACAATGAGCAGTTCTTC.

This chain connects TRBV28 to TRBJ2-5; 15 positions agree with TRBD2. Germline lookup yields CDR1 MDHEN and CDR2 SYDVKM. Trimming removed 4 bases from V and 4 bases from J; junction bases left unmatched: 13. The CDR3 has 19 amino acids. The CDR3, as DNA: TGTGCCAGCAGTTCCGAACCTTGGACTAGCGGGAGGGAAGTAGAGACCCAGTACTTC. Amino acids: CASSSEPWTSGREVETQYF.

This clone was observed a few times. CDR3 amino acids: CATKRDISYEQYF. The CDR3 bases are TGTGCCACCAAGAGGGACATAAGTTACGAGCAGTACTTC. The V and J genes are TRBV7-9 and TRBJ2-7; possibly TRBD1 for D (6 bases). The V and J ends lost 10 bases and 4 bases respectively, with 17 bases between them. This CDR3 has 13 residues. Per germline, CDR1 SEHNR and CDR2 FQNEAQ (reference sequence).

CDR3 sequence reads: CASSFLGPDGYTF. Here the CDR3 DNA reads TGTGCCAGCAGCTTTTTAGGGCCCGATGGCTACACCTTC. The V gene is TRBV7-2, the J gene TRBJ1-2; unclear D gene. This CDR3 spans 13 amino acids. Trimming left V 3 bases short and J 6 bases short, with 11 bases between. The germline gives CDR1 SGHTA, CDR2 FQGNSA.

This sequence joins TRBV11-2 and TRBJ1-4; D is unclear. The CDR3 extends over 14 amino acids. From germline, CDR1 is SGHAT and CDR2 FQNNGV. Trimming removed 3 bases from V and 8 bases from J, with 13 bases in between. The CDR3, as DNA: TGTGCCAGCAGCTTGGCCCCGGAGGGCGAAAAACTGTTTTTT. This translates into CASSLAPEGEKLFF.

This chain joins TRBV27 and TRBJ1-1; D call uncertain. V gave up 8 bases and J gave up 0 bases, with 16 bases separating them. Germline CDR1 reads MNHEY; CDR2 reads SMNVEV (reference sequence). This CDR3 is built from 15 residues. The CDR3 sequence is CASGRGPGMNTEAFF. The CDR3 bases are TGTGCCAGCGGAAGAGGACCGGGAATGAACACTGAAGCTTTCTTT.

The chain's CDR3 is CAIREAGSGNTIYF. CDR3 DNA: TGTGCCATCAGGGAGGCGGGCTCTGGAAACACCATATATTTT. J is TRBJ1-3 and V is TRBV10-3; D is uncertain. From germline, CDR1 is ENHRY and CDR2 SYGVKD. Deletions cut 6 bases from V and 0 bases from J, with 9 bases between. The CDR3 contains 14 residues.

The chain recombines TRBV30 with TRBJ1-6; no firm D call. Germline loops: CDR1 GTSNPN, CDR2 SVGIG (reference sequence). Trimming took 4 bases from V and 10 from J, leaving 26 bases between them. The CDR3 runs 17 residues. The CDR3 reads CAWKSPGRSSPGSPLHF. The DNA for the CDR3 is TGTGCCTGGAAATCCCCTGGCAGGTCGTCGCCGGGCTCACCCCTCCACTTT.

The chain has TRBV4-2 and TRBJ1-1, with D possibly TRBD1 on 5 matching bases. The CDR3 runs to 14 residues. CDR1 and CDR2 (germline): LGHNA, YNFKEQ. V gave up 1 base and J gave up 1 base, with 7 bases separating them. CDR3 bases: TGTGCCAGCAGCCAAGGGGGGGAGAACACTGAAGCTTTCTTT. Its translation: CASSQGGENTEAFF.

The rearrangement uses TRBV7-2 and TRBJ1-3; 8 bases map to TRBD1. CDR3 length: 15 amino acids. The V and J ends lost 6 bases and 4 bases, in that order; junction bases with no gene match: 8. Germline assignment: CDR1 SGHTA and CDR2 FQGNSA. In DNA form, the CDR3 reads TGTGCCAGCAGACCTAGACAGGGGTTAGGAAACACCATATATTTT. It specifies CASRPRQGLGNTIYF.

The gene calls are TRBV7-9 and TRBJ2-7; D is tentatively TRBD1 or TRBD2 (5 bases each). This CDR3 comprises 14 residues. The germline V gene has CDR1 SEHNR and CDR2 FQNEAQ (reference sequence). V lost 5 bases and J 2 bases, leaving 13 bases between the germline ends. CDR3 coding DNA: TGTGCCAGCAGCGAGAGGGGCAGACCCTACGAGCAGTACTTC. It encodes CASSERGRPYEQYF.

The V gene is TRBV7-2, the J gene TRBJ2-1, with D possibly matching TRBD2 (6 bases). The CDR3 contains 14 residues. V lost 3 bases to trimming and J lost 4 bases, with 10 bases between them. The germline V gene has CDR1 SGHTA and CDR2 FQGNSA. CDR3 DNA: TGTGCCAGCAGCTTTCGGCGGGAATACAATGAGCAGTTCTTC. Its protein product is CASSFRREYNEQFF.

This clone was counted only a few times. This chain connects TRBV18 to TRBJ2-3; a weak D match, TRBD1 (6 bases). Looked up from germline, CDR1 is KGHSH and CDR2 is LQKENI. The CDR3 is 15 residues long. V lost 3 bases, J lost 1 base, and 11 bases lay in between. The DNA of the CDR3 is TGTGCCAGCTCACCCCGGGACATACGCACAGATACGCAGTATTTT. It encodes CASSPRDIRTDTQYF.

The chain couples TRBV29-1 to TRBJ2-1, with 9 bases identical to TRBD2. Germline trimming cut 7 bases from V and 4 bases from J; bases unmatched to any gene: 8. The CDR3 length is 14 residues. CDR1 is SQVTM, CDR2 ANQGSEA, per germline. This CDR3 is CSALLAGKYNEQFF. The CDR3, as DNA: TGCAGCGCCCTCCTAGCGGGAAAATACAATGAGCAGTTCTTC.

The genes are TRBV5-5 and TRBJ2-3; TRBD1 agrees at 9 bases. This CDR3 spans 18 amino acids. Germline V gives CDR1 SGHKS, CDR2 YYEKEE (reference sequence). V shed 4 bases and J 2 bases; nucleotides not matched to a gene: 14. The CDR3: CASSRLYRDRVATDTQYF. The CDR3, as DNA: TGTGCCAGCAGCCGCCTCTATCGGGACAGGGTGGCCACAGATACGCAGTATTTT.

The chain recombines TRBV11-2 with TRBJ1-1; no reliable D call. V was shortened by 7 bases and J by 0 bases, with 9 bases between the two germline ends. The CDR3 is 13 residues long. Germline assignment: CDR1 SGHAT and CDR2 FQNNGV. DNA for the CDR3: TGTGCCAGCACCCCCCAAATGAACACTGAAGCTTTCTTT. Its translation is CASTPQMNTEAFF.

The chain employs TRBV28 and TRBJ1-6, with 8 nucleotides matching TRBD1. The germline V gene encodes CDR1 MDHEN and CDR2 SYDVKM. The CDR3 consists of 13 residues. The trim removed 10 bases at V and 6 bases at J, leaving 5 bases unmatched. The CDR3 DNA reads TGTGCCACCCAACAGGGGGGTAATTCACCCCTCCACTTT. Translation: CATQQGGNSPLHF.

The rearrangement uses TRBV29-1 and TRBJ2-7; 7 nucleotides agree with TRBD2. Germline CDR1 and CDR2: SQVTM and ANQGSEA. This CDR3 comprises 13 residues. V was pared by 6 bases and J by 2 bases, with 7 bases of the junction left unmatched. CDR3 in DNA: TGCAGCGTGGGGAGGGAGGGGACCTACGAGCAGTACTTC. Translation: CSVGREGTYEQYF.

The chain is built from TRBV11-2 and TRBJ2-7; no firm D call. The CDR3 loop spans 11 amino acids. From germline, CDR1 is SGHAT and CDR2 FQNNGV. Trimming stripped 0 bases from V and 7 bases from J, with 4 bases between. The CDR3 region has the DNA TGTGCCAGCAGCTTAGAGTTTGAGCAGTACTTC. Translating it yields CASSLEFEQYF.

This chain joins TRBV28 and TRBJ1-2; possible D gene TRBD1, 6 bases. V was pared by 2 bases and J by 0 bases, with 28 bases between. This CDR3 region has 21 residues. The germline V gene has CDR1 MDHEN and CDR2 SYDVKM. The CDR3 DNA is TGTGCCAGCAGTTTAAATACGGGCGGGGGGCAGGGGCCCTCGCCTAACTATGGCTACACCTTC. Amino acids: CASSLNTGGGQGPSPNYGYTF.

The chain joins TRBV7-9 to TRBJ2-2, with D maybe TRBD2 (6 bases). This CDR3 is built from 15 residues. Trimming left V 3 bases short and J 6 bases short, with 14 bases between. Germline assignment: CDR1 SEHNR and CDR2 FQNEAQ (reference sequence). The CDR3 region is CASSFPGGAAGELFF. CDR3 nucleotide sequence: TGTGCCAGCAGCTTCCCCGGCGGGGCGGCCGGGGAGCTGTTTTTT.